The source of this T cell receptor beta chain is a study of blood T cells in healthy people across ages. Primers used in a second PCR of about 6 to 11 cycles were a sample-barcoded 5' primer and a J-beta primer mix. MiXCR, applied by TCRdb to the 5' RACE reads, yields one record per CDR3 protein. The data contain 1.5 million to 2 million distinct CDR3 sequences, roughly 32% of them singletons. The germline V gene encodes CDR1 MDHEN and CDR2 SYDVKM. This CDR3 comprises 15 residues. V was trimmed by 4 bases and J by 4 bases, leaving 16 bases between them. This clonotype was obtained from a woman aged 25 to 39 in good health. The rearrangement uses TRBV28 and TRBJ1-2; D is possibly TRBD1 (5 bases). The sample comprised blood. CDR3 DNA sequence: TGTGCCAGCAGTTGGTGGGGTCGGGGGAGCTATGGCTACACCTTC. It yields the protein CASSWWGRGSYGYTF.